This record covers a single T cell receptor (beta chain). Its antigen is as yet unknown. The data are from a study of a mutant IDH1 vaccine in newly diagnosed glioma. At the level of the study: Once 4-6 weeks had passed after radiotherapy alone, vaccination started, or it started with temozolomide cycles. Every participant had undergone radiotherapy, temozolomide, or both before, and most underwent both.

Time point in this sample: week 35, safety follow-up. One vaccine dose held 300 ug of mutant IDH1 20-mer peptide and came with topical imiquimod. Donor tumors were new WHO grade 3 or 4 IDH1-mutant, ATRX-lost astrocytomas. Germline CDR1 LGHNA, CDR2 YSLEER. This CDR3 is 18 amino acids long. Trimming shortened V by 0 bases and J by 6 bases, and 20 bases separated the two germline ends. Only in-frame clones appear in the TCRdb table, and some are missing; sequencing was by immunoSEQ multiplex PCR. The sample holds tens of thousands of clones, about 76% seen once. Study outcomes and limitations: Pseudoprogression seemed unrelated to changes in top peripheral T cell clonotypes.

The sequence was obtained from a man in his fifties or sixties with glioma. The chain carries TRBV4-3 and TRBJ1-4; D is undetermined. The specimen comprised PBMCs, sampled from a glioma patient whose treatment included an IDH1 peptide vaccine. Here the CDR3 reads CASSQEFLLGGPDEKLFF. Written as DNA, the CDR3 is TGCGCCAGCAGCCAAGAGTTTCTCCTTGGAGGGCCCGATGAAAAACTGTTTTTT.